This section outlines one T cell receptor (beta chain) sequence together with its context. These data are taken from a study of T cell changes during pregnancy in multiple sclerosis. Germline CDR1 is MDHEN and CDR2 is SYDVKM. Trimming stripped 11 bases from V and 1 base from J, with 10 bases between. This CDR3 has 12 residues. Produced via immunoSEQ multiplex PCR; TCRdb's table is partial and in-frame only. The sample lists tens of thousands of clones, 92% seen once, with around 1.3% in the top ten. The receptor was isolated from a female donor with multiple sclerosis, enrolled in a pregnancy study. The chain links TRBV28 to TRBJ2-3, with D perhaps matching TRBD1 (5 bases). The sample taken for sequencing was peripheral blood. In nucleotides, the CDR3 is TGTGCCCACTCGACAGGCACAGATACGCAGTATTTT. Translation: CAHSTGTDTQYF.